The entry that follows covers one T cell receptor (beta chain) sequence. CDR3 length equals 15 residues. J was trimmed by 3 bases and V by 3 bases; bases with no gene match: 7. Germline loops: CDR1 SEHNR, CDR2 FQNEAQ (reference sequence). Sequencing used immunoSEQ multiplex PCR; TCRdb keeps in-frame clones, though not all of them. The data show 65,000 or so clones, with about 90% seen just once and roughly 2.2% held by the top ten. The sample originates from a study of T cell changes during pregnancy in multiple sclerosis. The receptor was derived from a female donor in good health, enrolled as a control in a pregnancy study. This chain links TRBV7-9 with TRBJ2-5; 7 bases line up with TRBD2. The specimen comprised peripheral blood, sampled in the second trimester of pregnancy. CDR3 amino acids: CASSFMASGEETQYF. The CDR3 DNA is TGTGCCAGCAGCTTTATGGCTAGCGGTGAAGAGACCCAGTACTTC. The full variable domain, in which reference TRBV7-9 and TRBJ2-5 provide the parts outside the CDR3, is DTGVSQNPRHKITKRGQNVTFRCDPISEHNRLYWYRQTLGQGPEFLTYFQNEAQLEKSRLLSDRFSAERPKGSFSTLEIQRTEQGDSAMYLCASSFMASGEETQYFGPGTRLLVL.